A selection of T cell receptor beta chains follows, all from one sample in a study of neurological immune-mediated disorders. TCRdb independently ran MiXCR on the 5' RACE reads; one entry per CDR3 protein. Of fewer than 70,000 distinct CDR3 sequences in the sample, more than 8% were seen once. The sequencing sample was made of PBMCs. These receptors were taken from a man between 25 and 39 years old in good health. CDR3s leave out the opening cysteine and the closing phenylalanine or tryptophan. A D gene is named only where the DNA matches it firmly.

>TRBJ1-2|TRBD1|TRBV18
ASSPRRTGEGYGYT
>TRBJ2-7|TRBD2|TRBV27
ASSSSSGRDHEQY
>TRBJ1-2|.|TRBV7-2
ASSLGQEFYGYT
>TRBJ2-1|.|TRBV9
ASSIGNSAYNEQF
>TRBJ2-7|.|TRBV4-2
ASSQGGGEYEQY
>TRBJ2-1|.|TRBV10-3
AISESAGTGNEQF
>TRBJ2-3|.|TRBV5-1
ASSFYICSARSPGGVRTDTQY
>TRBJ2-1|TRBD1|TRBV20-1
SARRGTEF
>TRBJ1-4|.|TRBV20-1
SASWGTNEKLF
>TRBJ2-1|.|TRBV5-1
ASSFMGRGSYNEQF
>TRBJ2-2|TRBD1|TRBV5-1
ASRNTGQGNTGELF
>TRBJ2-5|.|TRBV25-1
ASRIDWPPAMLSRQGTQY
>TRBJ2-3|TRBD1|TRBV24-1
ATSEETGAPDTQY
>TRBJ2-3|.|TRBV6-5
ASSYGGGSTDTQY
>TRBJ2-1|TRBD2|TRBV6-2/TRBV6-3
ASSYSTVLRRAGTYNEQF
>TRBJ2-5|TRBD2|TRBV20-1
SANLAGNIMLTQY
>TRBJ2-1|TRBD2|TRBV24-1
ATSDLGLAGGPGEQF
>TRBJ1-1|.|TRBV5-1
ASIRGIGNTEAF
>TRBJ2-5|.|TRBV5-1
ASSPLHKTLQETQY
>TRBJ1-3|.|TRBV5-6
ASSLMHSGNTIY
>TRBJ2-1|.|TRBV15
ATSRDPSGLHNEQF